These 5 T cell receptor beta chains originate from one sample sequenced in a study of T cells after yellow fever vaccination. MiXCR was run by TCRdb on the 5' RACE reads, yielding one entry per CDR3 protein. This table holds 310,000 or so distinct CDR3 sequences, approximately 7% found once. The source was PBMCs, collected approximately 40 days after the first yellow fever vaccination. The source is a man aged 18 to 30 who received the YFV17D yellow fever vaccine.

The sample holds many counts of this clonotype. CDR3 sequence reads: CASSSRGGWYEQYF. For the CDR3, the DNA is TGTGCCAGCAGCTCGCGCGGGGGTTGGTACGAGCAGTACTTC. The chain links TRBV7-2 to TRBJ2-7, with 7 bases that match TRBD2. J was trimmed by 4 bases and V by 4 bases; bases with no gene match: 7. Germline lookup yields CDR1 SGHTA and CDR2 FQGNSA. There are 14 residues in the CDR3.

This clonotype has just a few counts. V usage is TRBV6-1 and J usage is TRBJ1-2; the D gene is possibly TRBD1 (6 bases). The CDR3 extends over 15 amino acids. Trimming left V 6 bases short and J 2 bases short, with 16 bases between. The germline V gene has CDR1 MNHNS and CDR2 SASEGT. The CDR3 DNA is TGTGCCAGCAGATCGGACAGAAGAGGGAACTATGGCTACACCTTC. It encodes CASRSDRRGNYGYTF.

The chain recombines TRBV18 with TRBJ1-2; D remains ambiguous. The CDR3 sequence is 13 residues long. Trimming pared 2 bases from V and 3 bases from J, leaving 7 bases between. Germline lookup yields CDR1 KGHSH and CDR2 LQKENI. CDR3 nucleotides: TGTGCCAGCTCACCAGAGACACACTATGGCTACACCTTC. This translates into CASSPETHYGYTF.

This clonotype turned up a few times. V and J are TRBV10-1 and TRBJ2-7, with 8 bases fitting TRBD1. V trimming: 2 bases; J trimming: 7 bases; junction bases outside the gene matches: 7. Germline lookup yields CDR1 WNHNN and CDR2 SYGVQD (reference sequence). This CDR3 contains 14 residues. In DNA, the CDR3 is TGCGCCAGCAGTGAGGCTCAGGGGGCGAGGGAGCAGTACGTC. Protein: CASSEAQGAREQYV.

This clonotype was detected a few times. The chain has TRBV10-3 and TRBJ1-2; 8 bases agree with TRBD1. This CDR3 spans 16 amino acids. V lost 3 bases to trimming and J lost 5 bases; unmatched junction nucleotides: 11. Germline V gene data show CDR1 as ENHRY and CDR2 as SYGVKD. CDR3 nucleotide sequence: TGTGCCATCAGTGATGGGGGACAGGACCTTAAATATGGCTACACCTTC. This sequence encodes CAISDGGQDLKYGYTF.